This T cell receptor (beta chain) was retrieved from a study of cytomegalovirus exposure and HLA in healthy donors. Overall study: The 100 to 150 validation repertoires and the 650 to 850 first-cohort repertoires shared a platform, a later analysis reported. The study's findings and limits: Some TCR beta chains (roughly 160 of them) were listed as cytomegalovirus-associated.

The protocol was immunoSEQ multiplex PCR, while the TCRdb copy is restricted to in-frame clones and leaves out a portion. The sample has about 83,000 clones; 95% to 96% are singletons. In the case of this clone: Its matching antigen is unknown.

Trimming cost V 0 bases and J 1 base, with 13 bases left between them. Germline V gene data show CDR1 as SGHRS and CDR2 as YFSETQ. CDR3 length: 16 residues. This receptor was obtained from a woman in her late teens or twenties in good health and CMV-seronegative. What was sequenced was PBMCs. The chain uses TRBV5-1 and TRBJ2-5, with D possibly matching TRBD2 (6 bases). CDR3 amino acids: CASSLGPSRGQETQYF. CDR3 sequence (DNA): TGCGCCAGCAGCTTGGGGCCCTCGCGGGGCCAAGAGACCCAGTACTTC.